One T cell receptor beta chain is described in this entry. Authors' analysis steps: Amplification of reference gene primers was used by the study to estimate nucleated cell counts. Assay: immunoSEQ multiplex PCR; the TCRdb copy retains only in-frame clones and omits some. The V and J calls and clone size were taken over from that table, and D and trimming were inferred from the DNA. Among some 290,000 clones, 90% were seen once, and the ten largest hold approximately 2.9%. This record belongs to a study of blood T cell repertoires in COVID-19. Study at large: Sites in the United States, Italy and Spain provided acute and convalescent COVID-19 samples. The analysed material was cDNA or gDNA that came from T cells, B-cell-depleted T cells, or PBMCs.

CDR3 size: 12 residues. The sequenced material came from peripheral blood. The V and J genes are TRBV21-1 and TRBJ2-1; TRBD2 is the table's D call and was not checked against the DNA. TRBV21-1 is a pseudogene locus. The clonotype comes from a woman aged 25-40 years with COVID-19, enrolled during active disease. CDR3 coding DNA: TGTGCCAGCAGCCCTACCTTCAATGAGCAGTTCTTC. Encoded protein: CASSPTFNEQFF.